These T cell receptor beta chains were read from a single sample in a study of response to subunit inactivated influenza vaccine. TCRdb redid the calling of the RT-PCR reads with MiXCR, one entry per CDR3 protein. The data show about 800,000 distinct CDR3 sequences, with 21% seen just once and about 9.4% held by the top ten. The material was PBMCs from blood, obtained approximately 5 days after vaccination. Receptors were obtained from a man in his fifties or sixties who received an inactivated influenza vaccine. Each CDR3 is given with its conserved first and last residue. A D gene is named only where the DNA matches it firmly. Rows may omit the clone size; those that give it use once, few, many or a size class.

CDR3 DNA: TGCGCCAGCAGCCAAGCTGTGTGGGCAGGCGGGAACACTGAAGCTTTCTTT
CDR3 protein: CASSQAVWAGGNTEAFF
D gene: .
J gene: TRBJ1-1
clone size: .
V gene: TRBV4-3

CDR3 DNA: TGCAGTGCTAGCCTTCTTGGGGGGACCCAAGAGACCCAGTACTTC
CDR3 protein: CSASLLGGTQETQYF
D gene: .
J gene: TRBJ2-5
clone size: .
V gene: TRBV20-1

CDR3 DNA: TGTGCCAGCAGTCAAAGGACAGGGCGCTCTGGGGCCAACGTCCTGACTTTC
CDR3 protein: CASSQRTGRSGANVLTF
D gene: TRBD1
J gene: TRBJ2-6
clone size: .
V gene: TRBV6-1

CDR3 DNA: TGCGCCAGCAGCCAAGATGGGGCAGGGAGAAATGAGCAGTTCTTC
CDR3 protein: CASSQDGAGRNEQFF
D gene: .
J gene: TRBJ2-1
clone size: few
V gene: TRBV4-1

CDR3 DNA: TGTGCCAGCAGTTTCCCCGGGGTAGGGGTCCACGAGCAGTACTTC
CDR3 protein: CASSFPGVGVHEQYF
D gene: .
J gene: TRBJ2-7
clone size: few
V gene: TRBV12-3/TRBV12-4

CDR3 DNA: TGCAGTGCGAGGGTAGCGGAGGATGCGGCCAAAAACATTCAGTACTTC
CDR3 protein: CSARVAEDAAKNIQYF
D gene: .
J gene: TRBJ2-4
clone size: .
V gene: TRBV20-1

CDR3 DNA: TGTGCCAGCAGTTGGGGGTCCAACTCTGGGGCCAACGTCCTGACTTTC
CDR3 protein: CASSWGSNSGANVLTF
D gene: .
J gene: TRBJ2-6
clone size: .
V gene: TRBV6-5

CDR3 DNA: TGTGCCAGCAGCCCCCGGACTAGCGGGAGCGGAGCTGAGCAGTTCTTC
CDR3 protein: CASSPRTSGSGAEQFF
D gene: TRBD2
J gene: TRBJ2-1
clone size: .
V gene: TRBV6-2/TRBV6-3

CDR3 DNA: TGCGCCAGCAGCTTGGGGTTTTTACACAGGGCCCAGGGTGGCAATCAGCCCCAGCATTTT
CDR3 protein: CASSLGFLHRAQGGNQPQHF
D gene: .
J gene: TRBJ1-5
clone size: .
V gene: TRBV5-1

CDR3 DNA: TGCAGTGCTAGAGATGGGACAGGGCTTAGCGGCGAGCAGTACTTC
CDR3 protein: CSARDGTGLSGEQYF
D gene: TRBD1
J gene: TRBJ2-7
clone size: few
V gene: TRBV20-1

CDR3 DNA: TGTGCCAGCAGTTCCCGGGCCCAGCCTTCCTACGAGCAGTACTTC
CDR3 protein: CASSSRAQPSYEQYF
D gene: .
J gene: TRBJ2-7
clone size: .
V gene: TRBV6-2/TRBV6-3

CDR3 DNA: TGTGCCAGCAGCCAAGGGCTGGTGAACACTGAAGCTTTCTTT
CDR3 protein: CASSQGLVNTEAFF
D gene: .
J gene: TRBJ1-1
clone size: few
V gene: TRBV4-2

CDR3 DNA: TGCAGTGCTTCCGACAGAGGCACTGAAGCTTTCTTT
CDR3 protein: CSASDRGTEAFF
D gene: .
J gene: TRBJ1-1
clone size: .
V gene: TRBV20-1

CDR3 DNA: TGTGCCAGCAGCCTTAATCCGGGAGGAGGAGATACGCAGTATTTT
CDR3 protein: CASSLNPGGGDTQYF
D gene: TRBD2
J gene: TRBJ2-3
clone size: .
V gene: TRBV7-9

CDR3 DNA: TGTGCCAGCAGCCAAGTGGGGGACCTGGTTTGCGAGACCCAGTACTTC
CDR3 protein: CASSQVGDLVCETQYF
D gene: .
J gene: TRBJ2-5
clone size: few
V gene: TRBV3-1

CDR3 DNA: TGTGCCAGCAGCTTGTCTCGGTTCAATCAGCCCCAGCATTTT
CDR3 protein: CASSLSRFNQPQHF
D gene: .
J gene: TRBJ1-5
clone size: few
V gene: TRBV5-6

CDR3 DNA: TGCAGTGCAGGGGGAACTAGCTTTGATGAGCAGTTCTTC
CDR3 protein: CSAGGTSFDEQFF
D gene: .
J gene: TRBJ2-1
clone size: few
V gene: TRBV20-1

CDR3 DNA: TGCGCCAGCAGCCAAGGTGTAGGGGCCTACGAGCAGTACTTC
CDR3 protein: CASSQGVGAYEQYF
D gene: .
J gene: TRBJ2-7
clone size: many
V gene: TRBV4-2

CDR3 DNA: TGTGCCACCAGTGGAAGTGGGAATCAGCCCCAGCATTTT
CDR3 protein: CATSGSGNQPQHF
D gene: .
J gene: TRBJ1-5
clone size: .
V gene: TRBV24-1

CDR3 DNA: TGTGCCAGCAGCTTAGGGGACAGGGGGCTTCGCGAGCAGTACTTC
CDR3 protein: CASSLGDRGLREQYF
D gene: TRBD1
J gene: TRBJ2-7
clone size: many
V gene: TRBV7-9

CDR3 DNA: TGCAGTGCTATAAGGGGGAAGACGGACGAGCAGTACTTC
CDR3 protein: CSAIRGKTDEQYF
D gene: .
J gene: TRBJ2-7
clone size: .
V gene: TRBV20-1

CDR3 DNA: TGTGCCAGCAGCCCCATGATTCAGGGATTCAGTGAAAAACTGTTTTTT
CDR3 protein: CASSPMIQGFSEKLFF
D gene: .
J gene: TRBJ1-4
clone size: many
V gene: TRBV12-3/TRBV12-4

CDR3 DNA: TGTGCCACCAGTGATTTGGGGCCGAGGGCCACCGGGGAGCTGTTTTTT
CDR3 protein: CATSDLGPRATGELFF
D gene: .
J gene: TRBJ2-2
clone size: .
V gene: TRBV24-1

CDR3 DNA: TGCAGTGCTATGGATAGCGGGACCCACTACGAGCAGTACTTC
CDR3 protein: CSAMDSGTHYEQYF
D gene: TRBD2
J gene: TRBJ2-7
clone size: few
V gene: TRBV20-1

CDR3 DNA: TGTGCCAGCAGCCTAAGGACAGGGCCAAACGAGCAGTACTTC
CDR3 protein: CASSLRTGPNEQYF
D gene: TRBD1
J gene: TRBJ2-7
clone size: .
V gene: TRBV7-9

CDR3 DNA: TGTGCCAGCAGCTTAGCCGGTATTCTGGCCCTCCGGGGTGAGCAGTTCTTC
CDR3 protein: CASSLAGILALRGEQFF
D gene: .
J gene: TRBJ2-1
clone size: .
V gene: TRBV7-2

CDR3 DNA: TGTGCCAGCAGCTTAGGGGACAGGCGGTCACCCCTCCACTTT
CDR3 protein: CASSLGDRRSPLHF
D gene: TRBD1
J gene: TRBJ1-6
clone size: few
V gene: TRBV7-2

CDR3 DNA: TGTGCCAGCAGTATCCGACTAGCGGGCATTGAGCAGTTCTTC
CDR3 protein: CASSIRLAGIEQFF
D gene: TRBD2
J gene: TRBJ2-1
clone size: few
V gene: TRBV27

CDR3 DNA: TGTGCCATCAACAGGGGTGACTACAATGAGCAGTTCTTC
CDR3 protein: CAINRGDYNEQFF
D gene: TRBD1
J gene: TRBJ2-1
clone size: few
V gene: TRBV10-3

CDR3 DNA: TGCGCCAGCAGCCAACTAACCCTCGTTGGGGTCGAGGAGCAGTTCTTC
CDR3 protein: CASSQLTLVGVEEQFF
D gene: .
J gene: TRBJ2-1
clone size: .
V gene: TRBV4-1

CDR3 DNA: TGTGCCAGCACCTGGTCCGGTGGCCCGAGTCACACCGGGGAGCTGTTTTTT
CDR3 protein: CASTWSGGPSHTGELFF
D gene: .
J gene: TRBJ2-2
clone size: .
V gene: TRBV27

CDR3 DNA: TGTGCCAGCAGCTTAGACCGAAATTCACCCCTCCACTTT
CDR3 protein: CASSLDRNSPLHF
D gene: .
J gene: TRBJ1-6
clone size: .
V gene: TRBV7-8

CDR3 DNA: TGTGCCAGCAGTTACCTCGGGTTCACAGATACGCAGTATTTT
CDR3 protein: CASSYLGFTDTQYF
D gene: .
J gene: TRBJ2-3
clone size: many
V gene: TRBV6-5

CDR3 DNA: TGCGCCAGCAGCCAAGAGGCCGGGGGCAAGACCCAGTACTTC
CDR3 protein: CASSQEAGGKTQYF
D gene: .
J gene: TRBJ2-5
clone size: few
V gene: TRBV4-3

CDR3 DNA: TGTGCCAGCAGTTTCGTCGGGAGAGGAGATACGCAGTATTTT
CDR3 protein: CASSFVGRGDTQYF
D gene: .
J gene: TRBJ2-3
clone size: .
V gene: TRBV28

CDR3 DNA: TGTGCCACCAGTGACGGGGCCCTCCAAGATACGCAGTATTTT
CDR3 protein: CATSDGALQDTQYF
D gene: .
J gene: TRBJ2-3
clone size: .
V gene: TRBV24-1

CDR3 DNA: TGTGCCAGCAGTTTGGGGCCCTGCGAGCAGTACTTC
CDR3 protein: CASSLGPCEQYF
D gene: .
J gene: TRBJ2-7
clone size: .
V gene: TRBV28

CDR3 DNA: TGTGCCAGCAGCCCTTCGGGGGGTGATGAGCAGTTCTTC
CDR3 protein: CASSPSGGDEQFF
D gene: TRBD2
J gene: TRBJ2-1
clone size: .
V gene: TRBV5-4

CDR3 DNA: TGTGCCAGCAGTTACTCAGGGGTTGGCAATCAGCCCCAGCATTTT
CDR3 protein: CASSYSGVGNQPQHF
D gene: .
J gene: TRBJ1-5
clone size: .
V gene: TRBV6-5

CDR3 DNA: TGCAGCGGAACAACAGGGGTGGTAGATACGCAGTATTTT
CDR3 protein: CSGTTGVVDTQYF
D gene: TRBD1
J gene: TRBJ2-3
clone size: .
V gene: TRBV29-1

CDR3 DNA: TGTGCCAGCAGGTTCGGACAGAATAATTCACCCCTCCACTTT
CDR3 protein: CASRFGQNNSPLHF
D gene: .
J gene: TRBJ1-6
clone size: .
V gene: TRBV6-2/TRBV6-3

CDR3 DNA: TGTGCCATCAGGCAGGGGGATGGAAACACCATATATTTT
CDR3 protein: CAIRQGDGNTIYF
D gene: TRBD1
J gene: TRBJ1-3
clone size: few
V gene: TRBV10-3

CDR3 DNA: TGTGCCAGCAGCTACTGGGGTTACAATGAGCAGTTCTTC
CDR3 protein: CASSYWGYNEQFF
D gene: .
J gene: TRBJ2-1
clone size: .
V gene: TRBV7-9

CDR3 DNA: TGTGCCAGCAGCCTAAACTCCGGGACTAGCGGGGGGAATGAGCAGTTCTTC
CDR3 protein: CASSLNSGTSGGNEQFF
D gene: TRBD2
J gene: TRBJ2-1
clone size: many
V gene: TRBV4-2

CDR3 DNA: TGCAGTGCCGGTACTACAGGGAAGGGGAAAAACATTCAGTACTTC
CDR3 protein: CSAGTTGKGKNIQYF
D gene: .
J gene: TRBJ2-4
clone size: few
V gene: TRBV20-1

CDR3 DNA: TGTGCCAGCAGTTACGGGGCGGGACAGGGTCGGGAGACCCAGTACTTC
CDR3 protein: CASSYGAGQGRETQYF
D gene: TRBD1
J gene: TRBJ2-5
clone size: .
V gene: TRBV6-5

CDR3 DNA: TGTGCCAGCAGTTTTCAATCAGGGAATCGCAATGAGCAGTTCTTC
CDR3 protein: CASSFQSGNRNEQFF
D gene: .
J gene: TRBJ2-1
clone size: few
V gene: TRBV12-3/TRBV12-4

CDR3 DNA: TGCGCCAGCAGCCAAGATGAAGGGGGCTACGAGCAGTACTTC
CDR3 protein: CASSQDEGGYEQYF
D gene: .
J gene: TRBJ2-7
clone size: .
V gene: TRBV4-3

CDR3 DNA: TGTGCCAGCAGTTTAAGAGGGGACATTCCTTTCTACGAGCAGTACTTC
CDR3 protein: CASSLRGDIPFYEQYF
D gene: .
J gene: TRBJ2-7
clone size: few
V gene: TRBV6-2/TRBV6-3